Listed here are 4 T cell receptor beta chains from one sample, sequenced in a study of CD8 T cells in Susac syndrome. Reverse transcription of roughly 0.5 to 1 ug RNA used random hexamers. TCRdb reanalysed the immunoSEQ multiplex PCR reads using MiXCR and keeps one entry per CDR3 protein. The sample shows under 250,000 distinct CDR3 sequences, 80% to 95% of them seen only once. Sequencing was done on a sample of CD4+ T cells from PBMCs. All receptors derive from a human donor with multiple sclerosis.

The CDR3 DNA is TGCAGTGCTAGAGGGGCCCGTAGCGGGCGCACAGATACGCAGTATTTT. Its protein product is CSARGARSGRTDTQYF. The chain links TRBV20-1 to TRBJ2-3, with 7 bases identical to TRBD2. With V trimmed by 1 base and J by 1 base, 8 bases remained unmatched. Germline CDR1 reads DFQATT; CDR2 reads SNEGSKA (reference sequence). The CDR3 has 16 residues.

This sequence joins TRBV12-3 or TRBV12-4 and TRBJ2-7; D is perhaps TRBD2 (5 bases). The V end was cut by 5 bases, the J end by 1 base, with 12 bases between. This CDR3 has 14 residues. CDR3 coding DNA: TGTGCCAGCAGTAGGGCCCGGGGTTCCTACGAGCAGTACTTC. Amino acid sequence: CASSRARGSYEQYF.

The rearrangement uses TRBV3-1 and TRBJ2-7; D gene ambiguous. This CDR3 is 13 amino acids long. From germline, CDR1 is LGHDT and CDR2 YNNKEL (reference sequence). The V and J ends lost 0 bases and 7 bases respectively, with 10 bases between them. The CDR3 protein is CASSQDLNAEQYF. CDR3 sequence (DNA): TGTGCCAGCAGCCAAGACCTGAACGCGGAGCAGTACTTC.

This chain joins TRBV5-1 and TRBJ2-7, with a weak D call TRBD1 (6 bases). The CDR3 is made up of 15 amino acids. V dropped 1 base and J dropped 6 bases, with 17 bases sitting between them. Germline CDR1 and CDR2: SGHRS and YFSETQ. The CDR3 region has the DNA TGCGCCAGCAGCTTGTCGGGACAAGCAGTCTCCGAGCAGTACTTC. It yields the protein CASSLSGQAVSEQYF.